These 10 T cell receptor beta chains originate from one sample sequenced in a study of PD-1 blockade in classical Hodgkin lymphoma. Method: immunoSEQ multiplex PCR; TCRdb's copy keeps in-frame clones and lacks some. This table has 20,000 to 25,000 clones, roughly 72% appearing once. The patients all showed relapse after autologous stem cell transplantation, while their brentuximab vedotin exposure varied. The specimen was peripheral blood mononuclear cells (PBMCs), collected at baseline. Every receptor here comes from a human donor with classical Hodgkin lymphoma.

This clone was recorded a few times. This chain connects TRBV9 to TRBJ1-1; no clear D gene. Germline V lookup: CDR1 SGDLS, CDR2 YYNGEE. Trimming removed 0 bases from V and 1 base from J, with 7 bases in between. The CDR3 covers 14 residues. The CDR3 nucleotides are TGTGCCAGCAGCGTAGCTACGGGGAACACTGAAGCTTTCTTT. Translated: CASSVATGNTEAFF.

The chain carries TRBV11-2 and TRBJ1-1; D is unresolved. Trimming took off 0 bases at V and 7 bases at J, with 15 bases between the two ends. Germline-derived CDR1 and CDR2 are SGHAT and FQNNGV. The CDR3 contains 15 residues. CDR3 protein: CASSLDFRGIGEAFF. The CDR3 DNA follows: TGTGCCAGCAGCTTAGATTTTAGAGGGATTGGTGAAGCTTTCTTT.

The rearrangement uses TRBV28 and TRBJ2-3; TRBD2 matches at 9 bases. V lost 5 bases, J lost 5 bases, and 14 bases stayed unmatched. The CDR3 runs to 17 residues. CDR1 and CDR2 (germline): MDHEN, SYDVKM. The CDR3 nucleotides read TGTGCCAGCAGTCCCCCGGGTGGAGCGGGGGGTCGAGATACGCAGTATTTT. It codes for CASSPPGGAGGRDTQYF.

DNA for the CDR3: TGTGCCAGCAGCAGATCAGCGGGGGGGCGAGATACGCAGTATTTT. Protein: CASSRSAGGRDTQYF. The chain employs TRBV9 and TRBJ2-3; 10 positions match TRBD2. V dropped 4 bases and J dropped 5; count of bases not matched to a gene: 7. The germline gives CDR1 SGDLS, CDR2 YYNGEE. This CDR3 region has 15 residues.

The sample holds one count of this clone. The chain recombines TRBV5-1 with TRBJ2-3; 8 positions agree with TRBD2. CDR1 and CDR2 from the germline V gene are SGHRS and YFSETQ. CDR3 length equals 14 residues. V shed 10 bases, J shed 1 base, and the junction held 8 bases outside the gene matches. The CDR3 sequence is CAGPAREGTDTQYF. The CDR3 coding sequence is TGCGCCGGGCCGGCGCGGGAGGGCACAGATACGCAGTATTTT.

This clone is large (0.1 to 1%) in the sample. The chain is built from TRBV11-3 and TRBJ2-7, with unresolved D. Trimming took off 0 bases at V and 5 bases at J, with 8 bases between the two ends. CDR3 length: 13 amino acids. Germline loops: CDR1 SGHNT, CDR2 YENEEA. The CDR3: CASSLEESDEQYF. In nucleotides, the CDR3 is TGTGCCAGCAGCTTAGAAGAATCTGACGAGCAGTACTTC.

In this sample, this clone is medium-sized (0.01 to 0.1%). The V gene is TRBV28, the J gene TRBJ1-2, with D possibly matching TRBD1 (6 bases). CDR1 MDHEN and CDR2 SYDVKM come from the germline V gene. The germline V and J ends were trimmed by 2 bases and 4 bases, with 14 bases remaining between them. This CDR3 has 15 residues. CDR3 amino acids: CASSLADRTLYGYTF. As DNA, the CDR3 is TGTGCCAGCAGTTTAGCTGACAGGACCCTCTATGGCTACACCTTC.

By sample share, this clone is medium-sized. This chain uses TRBV19 with TRBJ2-7, with D tentatively TRBD1 (5 bases). V lost 9 bases, J lost 2 bases, and 17 bases lay in between. Germline CDR1 and CDR2: LNHDA and SQIVND (reference sequence). The CDR3 spans 14 residues. The CDR3 DNA sequence: TGTGCCAGCTCTGACCCAGGGTCTGCCTACGAGCAGTACTTC. Translation gives CASSDPGSAYEQYF.

The CDR3 nucleotides are TGTGCCAGTAGTATATCGGGGCAGGGGTATTCGCTTGCCTACAATGAGCAGTTCTTC. Amino acids: CASSISGQGYSLAYNEQFF. The chain combines TRBV19 with TRBJ2-1, with D perhaps TRBD1 (6 bases). This CDR3 is built from 19 residues. Germline lookup yields CDR1 LNHDA and CDR2 SQIVND (reference sequence). Trimming cost V 2 bases and J 2 bases, with 22 bases left between them.

The chain has TRBV19 and TRBJ1-6, with 8 bases fitting TRBD1. CDR1 and CDR2 from the germline V gene are LNHDA and SQIVND (reference sequence). V shed 6 bases and J 7 bases; nucleotides not matched to a gene: 8. This CDR3 is built from 15 residues. The CDR3, as DNA: TGTGCCAGTAGGGCAGGACAGGGTGAAAATTCACCCCTCCACTTT. Protein sequence: CASRAGQGENSPLHF. Full variable domain (missing parts from reference TRBV19 and TRBJ1-6): DGGITQSPKYLFRKEGQNVTLSCEQNLNHDAMYWYRQDPGQGLRLIYYSQIVNDFQKGDIAEGYSVSREKKESFPLTVTSAQKNPTAFYLCASRAGQGENSPLHFGNGTRLTVT.